These 30 T cell receptor beta chains were all obtained from the same sample, sequenced in a study of T cell clonality in common variable immunodeficiency. Study-wide findings and caveats: Reportedly, TCR beta sequences from common variable immunodeficiency showed fewer deletions and N-nucleotide insertions.

No antigen is known for these receptors. The table came from immunoSEQ multiplex PCR; TCRdb's copy has only in-frame clones and leaves some out. Recorded here are about 34,000 clones, with no singletons, and the ten leading clones hold about 30%. Sequencing used peripheral blood mononuclear cells. The receptors here all came from a human donor with common variable immunodeficiency.

In its sample, this clone was seen many times. From the germline J gene comes the end of the CDR3, since the read stops 3 residues before it. The same CDR3 arises from other DNA sequences in this sample as well. The chain couples TRBV6-1 to TRBJ2-3, with 11 bases fitting TRBD2. The trim removed 2 bases at V and 5 bases at J, leaving 9 bases unmatched. Germline CDR1 is MNHNS and CDR2 is SASEGT. CDR3 length: 17 residues. This chain's CDR3 is CASSEFLAGGPGDTQYF. The part of the CDR3 DNA that was read is TGTGCCAGCAGTGAATTCCTAGCGGGAGGCCCCGGAGATACG.

This clone was picked up many times. From the germline J gene comes the end of the CDR3, since the read stops 3 residues before it. J is TRBJ2-7 and V is TRBV5-1; 8 bases are shared with TRBD2. Germline V lookup: CDR1 SGHRS, CDR2 YFSETQ. Unmatched junction bases numbered 11, after V lost 1 base and J lost 5 bases. This CDR3 spans 16 amino acids. CDR3 amino acids: CASSLSSAGGRHEQYF. The CDR3 DNA, read in part, is TGCGCCAGCAGCTTGTCGTCGGCGGGAGGTCGGCACGAG.

This clone was recorded at least ten times. The read ends 3 residues early relative to the CDR3; the germline J gene fills the gap. The V call is TRBV19, the J call TRBJ1-2; a possible D gene is TRBD1 (6 bases). From germline, CDR1 is LNHDA and CDR2 SQIVND (reference sequence). CDR3 length equals 19 residues. V was trimmed by 4 bases and J by 0 bases, leaving 24 bases between them. The sequenced part of the CDR3 DNA is TGTGCCAGTAGTAAAGAGGGGGGGAGTATATTTACCGCTAACTATGGC. Encoded protein: CASSKEGGSIFTANYG. The full CDR3 protein reads CASSKEGGSIFTANYGYTF.

In this sample, this clone turned up many times. The read comes to an end 3 residues before the CDR3 does, leaving the germline J gene to fill in the end. This chain uses TRBV7-2 with TRBJ2-1; TRBD2 matches 12 bases. J gave up 6 bases and V 6 bases, and 6 bases lay outside the gene matches. The germline V gene has CDR1 SGHTA and CDR2 FQGNSA. The CDR3 length is 15 residues. CDR3 bases read: TGTGCCAGCAGTTCTTGGACTAGCGGGATCAATGAG. It specifies CASSSWTSGINE. The full CDR3 protein reads CASSSWTSGINEQFF. Using reference TRBV7-2 and TRBJ2-1 for the parts outside the CDR3, the full variable domain is GAGVSQSPSNKVTEKGKDVELRCDPISGHTALYWYRQSLGQGLEFLIYFQGNSAPDKSGLPSDRFSAERTGGSVSTLTIQRTQQEDSAVYLCASSSWTSGINEQFFGPGTRLTVL.

A note on this clone: With a far larger clone one base away, a read error is the likely cause. Sequencing ends 3 residues short of the CDR3 end; the germline J gene provides the rest. The sample carries other DNA sequences with the same CDR3. The chain is built from TRBV7-9 and TRBJ2-1; 7 bases match TRBD2. The CDR3 is 15 amino acids. Losses at the gene ends were 5 bases for V and 8 bases for J; bases not matched to a gene: 12. Germline V gives CDR1 SEHNR, CDR2 FQNEAQ (reference sequence). The CDR3 loop is CASSLTSGDGDEQFF. CDR3 bases read: TGTGCCAGCAGCCTGACCAGCGGGGACGGGGATGAG.

Regarding this clone: The read falls 3 residues short of the CDR3 end, and the missing part is taken from the germline J gene. The chain uses TRBV7-2 and TRBJ1-2; D is possibly TRBD1 (5 bases). The CDR3 has 11 residues. Trimming took 8 bases from V and 7 from J, leaving 11 bases between them. Per the germline V gene, CDR1 is SGHTA and CDR2 is FQGNSA. CDR3 residues: CASFRRGGYTF. Incomplete CDR3 DNA: TGTGCCAGCTTCAGGAGGGGTGGC.

This clone came up many times. The read terminates 3 residues ahead of where the CDR3 ends, so the germline J gene completes it. This rearrangement joins TRBV5-1 to TRBJ1-2; TRBD1 aligns across 7 bases. This CDR3 contains 18 residues. The germline gives CDR1 SGHRS, CDR2 YFSETQ. Trimming at V came to 4 bases and at J to 5 bases, leaving 20 bases not matched to a gene. CDR3 region: CASSIPGRTGPMMYGYTF. The sequenced CDR3 bases are TGCGCCAGCAGCATACCCGGGAGGACAGGCCCTATGATGTATGGC.

About this clone: The read falls 3 residues short of the CDR3 end, and the missing part is taken from the germline J gene. The same CDR3 is also encoded by other DNA sequences in this sample. The genes are TRBV5-1 and TRBJ2-2; 9 positions agree with TRBD1. Germline CDR1 is SGHRS and CDR2 is YFSETQ. The CDR3 contains 16 residues. Trimming cost V 0 bases and J 6 bases; bases outside gene matches: 6. Partial CDR3 DNA: TGCGCCAGCAGCTTGGTTGGGACAGGGCTGGCCGGGGAG. As protein: CASSLVGTGLAGE. The full CDR3 is CASSLVGTGLAGELFF.

This clone turned up a few times. The DNA read from the CDR3 is TGTGCCACCGGGGAGTTTTCTGGAAACACC. Translated: CATGEFSGNT. The whole CDR3 reads CATGEFSGNTIYF. The chain is built from TRBV19 and TRBJ1-3; no clear D gene. Read sequence stops 3 residues before the CDR3 end, and the germline J gene provides the missing end. There are 13 residues in the CDR3. The V and J ends lost 10 bases and 1 base respectively, with 11 bases between them. CDR1 and CDR2 from the germline V gene are LNHDA and SQIVND (reference sequence). The full variable domain, in which reference TRBV19 and TRBJ1-3 provide the parts outside the CDR3, is DGGITQSPKYLFRKEGQNVTLSCEQNLNHDAMYWYRQDPGQGLRLIYYSQIVNDFQKGDIAEGYSVSREKKESFPLTVTSAQKNPTAFYLCATGEFSGNTIYFGEGSWLTVV.

At least ten counts were recorded for this clone. The CDR3 end falls 3 residues outside the read, so it is completed with the germline J gene. The chain is built from TRBV19 and TRBJ2-1; 12 bases fit TRBD2. This CDR3 has 16 amino acids. V lost 7 bases to trimming and J lost 6 bases; unmatched junction nucleotides: 10. CDR1 is LNHDA, CDR2 SQIVND, per germline (reference sequence). The sequenced part of the CDR3 DNA is TGTGCCAGTACCGAGACTAGCGGGAGAGGATCCAATGAG. Encoded protein: CASTETSGRGSNE. The whole CDR3 protein reads CASTETSGRGSNEQFF.

This clone was observed at least ten times. The read comes to an end 3 residues before the CDR3 does, leaving the germline J gene to fill in the end. J is TRBJ2-5 and V is TRBV18; D may be TRBD1 (5 bases). Germline-derived CDR1 and CDR2 are KGHSH and LQKENI. V lost 0 bases and J 3 bases, leaving 11 bases between the germline ends. This CDR3 region has 15 residues. The CDR3 reads CASSPPSGAEETQYF. The sequenced part of the CDR3 DNA is TGTGCCAGCTCACCACCATCTGGGGCGGAAGAGACC.

This clone was detected ten times or more. The read comes to an end 3 residues before the CDR3 does, leaving the germline J gene to fill in the end. V and J are TRBV28 and TRBJ2-3, with TRBD2 matching 8 bases. The ends lost 2 bases at V and 3 bases at J; junction bases unmatched: 7. The CDR3 spans 16 residues. CDR1 MDHEN and CDR2 SYDVKM come from the germline V gene. The DNA read from the CDR3 is TGTGCCAGCAGTTTAGGTAGCGGGATAGGAACAGATACG. Translating gives CASSLGSGIGTDT. The CDR3 in its entirety is CASSLGSGIGTDTQYF.

This clone was seen many times. The CDR3 reads CASSLYSNTEAFF. The sequenced part of the CDR3 DNA is TGTGCCAGCAGCTTATATTCGAACACTGAA. This chain connects TRBV11-3 to TRBJ1-1; no firm D call. The read stops 3 residues short of the end of the CDR3; the missing end is completed from the germline J gene. Germline V lookup: CDR1 SGHNT, CDR2 YENEEA. V was trimmed by 2 bases and J by 1 base, leaving 5 bases between them. The CDR3 has 13 amino acids.

A remark on this clone: The read halts 3 residues ahead of the CDR3 end, with the missing end drawn from the germline J gene. The chain links TRBV30 to TRBJ1-5; TRBD1 might be the D (5 bases). The length of the CDR3 is 12 residues. CDR1 is GTSNPN and CDR2 is SVGIG in the germline V gene (reference sequence). V dropped 1 base and J dropped 9 bases, with 10 bases sitting between them. Partial CDR3 DNA: TGTGCCTGGAGTGCGACAGCGGGGCCC. Translating gives CAWSATAGP. From start to end, the CDR3 is CAWSATAGPQHF.

This clone came up many times. The read finishes 3 residues shy of the CDR3 end, and the germline J gene is used to complete it. The rearrangement uses TRBV30 and TRBJ2-7, with 11 positions matching TRBD1. The germline V gene encodes CDR1 GTSNPN and CDR2 SVGIG (reference sequence). Losses at the gene ends were 2 bases for V and 4 bases for J; bases not matched to a gene: 7. This CDR3 has 15 residues. The CDR3 reads CAWSPGTGGPYEQYF. The CDR3 bases that were read are TGTGCCTGGAGTCCTGGGACAGGGGGGCCTTACGAG.

Worth noting for this clone: A read error may produce the germline difference seen at one junction end. With the read ending 3 residues before the CDR3 end, the germline J gene is used to fill in that end. The chain couples TRBV7-9 to TRBJ2-7; tentative D call: TRBD1 (6 bases). The CDR3 totals 13 residues. Per germline, CDR1 SEHNR and CDR2 FQNEAQ (reference sequence). CDR3 amino acids: CSSSLDSPYEQYF. CDR3 bases read: TGTTCCAGCAGCTTGGACAGCCCCTACGAG.

This clone was found many times. CDR3 DNA (partial): TGTGCCAGCTCAAAGACGACTTCGGACACTGAA. As protein: CASSKTTSDTE. In full, the CDR3 reads CASSKTTSDTEAFF. This chain uses TRBV18 with TRBJ1-1; D is undetermined. The observed sequence ends 3 residues before the CDR3 terminus, with the missing tail filled in from the germline J gene. Germline V CDR1 and CDR2: KGHSH, LQKENI. Trimming shortened V by 5 bases and J by 3 bases, and 13 bases separated the two germline ends. The CDR3 has 14 amino acids.

This clone has a count of ten or more. The read stops 3 residues short of the end of the CDR3; the missing end is completed from the germline J gene. The chain couples TRBV18 to TRBJ1-1; unclear D gene. The CDR3 length is 15 residues. Germline V gene lookup returns CDR1 KGHSH and CDR2 LQKENI. V lost 3 bases, J lost 0 bases, and 11 bases lay in between. This CDR3 reads CASSPQSDMNTEAFF. The sequenced part of the CDR3 DNA is TGTGCCAGCTCACCCCAAAGTGACATGAACACTGAA.

This clone was seen more than once but under ten times. The missing CDR3 end, 3 residues past where the read stops, is filled in from the germline J gene. This sequence joins TRBV2 and TRBJ1-1; D is possibly TRBD1 (6 bases). Per the germline V gene, CDR1 is SNHLY and CDR2 is FYNNEI. This CDR3 comprises 11 residues. CDR3 region: CASSEGRGAFF. The sequenced CDR3 bases are TGTGCCAGCAGTGAGGGCAGGGGA.

Comment on this clone: The read ends 3 residues early relative to the CDR3; the germline J gene fills the gap. This sequence joins TRBV19 and TRBJ2-7; a weak D match, TRBD1 (6 bases). Between the trimmed V and J ends, which lost 5 bases and 4 bases, there was a span of 12 bases. CDR3 length equals 13 residues. Per germline, CDR1 LNHDA and CDR2 SQIVND (reference sequence). The sequenced part of the CDR3 DNA is TGTGCCAGTAGTCCAGGGACACCGTACGAG. Its protein is CASSPGTPYE. The CDR3 in full is CASSPGTPYEQYF.

This clone showed up many times. The read comes to an end 3 residues before the CDR3 does, leaving the germline J gene to fill in the end. The V call is TRBV7-9, the J call TRBJ1-2, with TRBD1 identical over 10 bases. CDR1 is SEHNR, CDR2 FQNEAQ, per germline (reference sequence). V shed 5 bases and J 5 bases; nucleotides not matched to a gene: 8. The CDR3 is 15 residues long. The CDR3 region is CASSPRDRGRYGYTF. The covered CDR3 bases are TGTGCCAGCAGCCCCCGGGACAGGGGAAGGTATGGC.

This clone was counted ten times or more. The read finishes 3 residues shy of the CDR3 end, and the germline J gene is used to complete it. The chain carries TRBV20-1 and TRBJ1-4, with 10 bases fitting TRBD1. Germline lookup yields CDR1 DFQATT and CDR2 SNEGSKA (reference sequence). This CDR3 has 13 amino acids. With V trimmed by 6 bases and J by 6 bases, 4 bases remained unmatched. The CDR3: CSARQGAYEKLFF. CDR3 DNA, as far as it was read: TGCAGTGCGAGACAGGGGGCCTATGAAAAA.

This clone was observed many times. The CDR3 goes on 3 residues after the read ends, and that part is filled in from the germline J gene. The chain has TRBV18 and TRBJ1-6; no clear D. Looked up from germline, CDR1 is KGHSH and CDR2 is LQKENI. Trimming shortened V by 4 bases and J by 4 bases, and 17 bases separated the two germline ends. The CDR3 totals 17 residues. CDR3 sequence: CASSLYGPTTYNSPLHF. The CDR3 bases that were read are TGTGCCAGCTCACTTTATGGGCCGACCACATATAATTCACCC. Using reference TRBV18 and TRBJ1-6 for the parts outside the CDR3, the full variable domain is NAGVMQNPRHLVRRRGQEARLRCSPMKGHSHVYWYRQLPEEGLKFMVYLQKENIIDESGMPKERFSAEFPKEGPSILRIQQVVRGDSAAYFCASSLYGPTTYNSPLHFGNGTRLTVT.

This clone occurred a few times. The read gets to within 3 residues of the CDR3 end, and the germline J gene fills in the rest. The chain employs TRBV19 and TRBJ1-2, with D perhaps TRBD1 (6 bases). V was trimmed by 6 bases and J by 7 bases, leaving 9 bases between them. Germline V gives CDR1 LNHDA, CDR2 SQIVND (reference sequence). This CDR3 spans 11 amino acids. The sequenced part of the CDR3 DNA is TGTGCCAGTAGCAGGGGCCCTGGC. Encoded protein: CASSRGPG. The full CDR3 is CASSRGPGYTF.

At least ten counts were recorded for this clone. The CDR3 end falls 3 residues outside the read, so it is completed with the germline J gene. This chain joins TRBV6-1 and TRBJ2-7; D unresolved. In germline, CDR1 is MNHNS, CDR2 SASEGT. Trimming shortened V by 1 base and J by 0 bases, and 7 bases separated the two germline ends. The length of the CDR3 is 14 residues. CDR3 bases read: TGTGCCAGCAGTGAAGGACTGGACTCCTACGAG. Residues: CASSEGLDSYE. In full, the CDR3 is CASSEGLDSYEQYF.

This clone was observed many times. The read is 3 residues too short to cover the CDR3 end, so that end is filled in from the germline J gene. The chain carries TRBV7-9 and TRBJ2-1, with D maybe TRBD2 (5 bases). The V gene's germline CDR1 is SEHNR and CDR2 FQNEAQ (reference sequence). The CDR3 extends over 12 amino acids. Trimming removed 2 bases at V and 8 bases at J, with 7 bases between. CDR3 sequence: CASSLFGDEQFF. The sequenced part of the CDR3 DNA is TGTGCCAGCAGCTTATTCGGGGATGAG.

This clone was recorded at least ten times. Coverage ceases 3 residues before the CDR3 finishes, and the germline J gene fills in the end. The chain is built from TRBV5-1 and TRBJ2-1, with TRBD2 identical over 10 bases. Unmatched junction bases numbered 16, after V lost 7 bases and J lost 0 bases. CDR1 is SGHRS, CDR2 YFSETQ, per germline. This CDR3 spans 19 amino acids. The CDR3 spells CASLPGTSVQYLSYNEQFF. The sequenced part of the CDR3 DNA is TGCGCCAGCCTCCCCGGGACTAGCGTTCAATACCTCTCCTACAATGAG.

This clone was seen at least ten times. The CDR3 extends 3 residues past the end of the read, so its final part is completed from the germline J gene. V and J are TRBV19 and TRBJ2-3; 7 nucleotides match TRBD2. After removal of 3 bases from V and 1 base from J, the junction contained 7 bases not matched to a gene. The CDR3 runs to 16 residues. From germline, CDR1 is LNHDA and CDR2 SQIVND (reference sequence). The CDR3 protein is CASSIGGGGRTDTQYF. The CDR3 DNA, read in part, is TGTGCCAGTAGTATTGGTGGCGGGGGTCGCACAGATACG.

This clone was seen at least ten times. The CDR3 is cut off 3 residues early in the read; its end comes from the germline J gene. The chain has TRBV18 and TRBJ2-7; D gene uncertain. V dropped 2 bases and J dropped 2 bases, with 13 bases sitting between them. The CDR3 spans 15 residues. Germline-derived CDR1 and CDR2 are KGHSH and LQKENI. The part of the CDR3 DNA that was read is TGTGCCAGCTCACCAGGGCGATATCCTACCTACGAG. Its protein product is CASSPGRYPTYE. The complete CDR3 sequence is CASSPGRYPTYEQYF.

This clone was observed at least ten times. The CDR3 end lies 3 residues beyond the end of the read and is filled in from the germline J gene. The chain has TRBV13 and TRBJ2-5, with 8 bases that match TRBD1. Trimming at V came to 2 bases and at J to 0 bases, leaving 8 bases not matched to a gene. Germline V gene data show CDR1 as PRHDT and CDR2 as FYEKMQ (reference sequence). The length of the CDR3 is 17 residues. The part of the CDR3 DNA that was read is TGTGCCAGCAGCTTAATCCCACAGGGGGTGTACCAAGAGACC. This encodes CASSLIPQGVYQET. The full CDR3 protein is CASSLIPQGVYQETQYF. The entire variable domain, with the rest obtained from reference TRBV13 and TRBJ2-5, is as follows: AAGVIQSPRHLIKEKRETATLKCYPIPRHDTVYWYQQGPGQDPQFLISFYEKMQSDKGSIPDRFSAQQFSDYHSELNMSSLELGDSALYFCASSLIPQGVYQETQYFGPGTRLLVL.